This T cell receptor (beta chain) was observed in a study of T cell responses to AZD1222 COVID-19 vaccine. The CDR3 consists of 15 residues. Looked up from germline, CDR1 is ENHRY and CDR2 is SYGVKD. V was cut by 4 bases and J by 1 base, with 13 bases left in between. Broader study findings: Spike-specific TCR repertoires showed rising breadth and depth after two AZD1222 doses. Repertoires were obtained solely post-peak T cell response.

The assay was immunoSEQ multiplex PCR, and TCRdb's table has in-frame clones only and misses some. Of about 160,000 clones listed, under 95% were seen once; the top ten hold around 4.6%. A remark on this clone: Antigen unknown.

Sequences were derived from peripheral blood, sampled on day 0 of MenACWY control vaccination. The origin of this receptor is an adult in good health. The genes are TRBV10-3 and TRBJ1-1, with a tentative D call TRBD1 (5 bases). The CDR3 DNA sequence: TGTGCCATCAGTGGTTCCTCAGGGACGAACACTGAAGCTTTCTTT. This codes for CAISGSSGTNTEAFF.